These T cell receptor beta chains were read from a single sample in a study of T cell repertoires in cytomegalovirus infection. TCRdb independently ran MiXCR on the reads; one entry per CDR3 protein. The sample consists of approximately 340,000 distinct CDR3 sequences, approximately 32% of them appearing once. These receptors have no identified antigens. The source was cultured PBMCs, collected from culture after CMV antigen stimulation. Receptor source: a human donor in good health (CMV status not recorded). Some clones in this sample may be carry-over from other donors' samples. The CDR3 runs from the conserved cysteine through the conserved F or W.

j_gene | v_gene | CDR3aa
TRBJ2-2 | TRBV6-6 | CASSTKASGSSTGELFF
TRBJ2-2 | TRBV20-1 | CSARGTSGTGELFF
TRBJ2-7 | TRBV12-3/TRBV12-4 | CASSLAGGSHEQYF
TRBJ1-1 | TRBV7-9 | CASSLVLDTEAFF
TRBJ1-2 | TRBV20-1 | CSAGTAYGYTF
TRBJ1-2 | TRBV7-4 | CASSIGQGNYGYTF
TRBJ1-4 | TRBV6-1 | CASSPSSTGGRTEKLFF
TRBJ2-7 | TRBV19 | CASSPGEGYEQYF
TRBJ2-7 | TRBV12-3/TRBV12-4 | CASSLGAISYEQYF
TRBJ2-7 | TRBV11-2 | CASSLDRGPEQYF
TRBJ1-4 | TRBV28 | CASSLLTGTSNEKLFF
TRBJ1-2 | TRBV6-1 | CASSPGGGYTF
TRBJ1-5 | TRBV6-6 | CASSRGGTGGQPQHF
TRBJ2-7 | TRBV11-2 | CASSLDRLGSEQYF
TRBJ2-7 | TRBV3-1 | CASSQLRTSGAHEQYF
TRBJ2-7 | TRBV29-1 | CSVMSSGRAKSSYEQYF
TRBJ2-3 | TRBV10-3 | CAISGLAGVGTDTQYF
TRBJ1-2 | TRBV5-6 | CASSPREGGIYGYTF
TRBJ1-6 | TRBV12-3/TRBV12-4 | CASSLPPRGSSPLHF
TRBJ1-1 | TRBV19 | CASSQIDGAADTEAFF
TRBJ1-5 | TRBV20-1 | CSARDQQGGSNQPQHF
TRBJ2-7 | TRBV15 | CATSRATGEYYEQYF
TRBJ2-7 | TRBV4-1 | CASRPIAGLAYEQYF
TRBJ1-1 | TRBV29-1 | CSGRQGNTEAFF
TRBJ1-1 | TRBV6-1 | CASTLTGGEAEAFF
TRBJ2-3 | TRBV10-3 | CAISEGLAGGTDTQYF
TRBJ2-5 | TRBV20-1 | CSASAPRTSGLEETQYF
TRBJ2-7 | TRBV7-3 | CASSPGLAGYSEQYF
TRBJ2-7 | TRBV5-5 | CASSSQVAGQGSYEQYF
TRBJ2-2 | TRBV7-8 | CASSQAILNTGELFF
TRBJ1-5 | TRBV29-1 | CSASSAYSNQPQHF
TRBJ1-6 | TRBV6-5 | CATLRASGSPLHF
TRBJ1-2 | TRBV20-1 | CSARRRSNYGYTF
TRBJ2-2 | TRBV5-6 | CASGSWGHQNTGELFF
TRBJ1-2 | TRBV10-3 | CAISPDNYGYTF
TRBJ2-7 | TRBV7-3 | CASSLGQGVDEQYF
TRBJ1-3 | TRBV10-3 | CATRDRGPEVGNAIYF
TRBJ2-1 | TRBV6-6 | CASATGTSGRDEQFF
TRBJ1-6 | TRBV6-6 | CASSTGGDGSPLHF
TRBJ2-1 | TRBV18 | CASSTGINEQFF
TRBJ2-7 | TRBV7-6 | CASTPRSDLGEQYF
TRBJ2-3 | TRBV7-2 | CASSLGAHTDTQYF
TRBJ2-5 | TRBV5-1 | CASSLVGYQETQYF
TRBJ2-3 | TRBV12-3/TRBV12-4 | CASSSQSAGGHSDTQYF
TRBJ2-7 | TRBV24-1 | CATQGGEVDEQYF
TRBJ1-3 | TRBV7-6 | CASTRLRESSGNTIYF
TRBJ1-2 | TRBV7-8 | CASSLSRRGFNYGYTF
TRBJ2-7 | TRBV6-6 | CASSYSQVTHEQYF
TRBJ1-4 | TRBV3-1 | CASSRGTTNEKLFF
TRBJ1-1 | TRBV6-2/TRBV6-3 | CASSYFQGATEAFF
TRBJ1-1 | TRBV20-1 | CSASGDEGAEGGTEAFF
TRBJ2-7 | TRBV7-2 | CASSFHYEQYF
TRBJ2-5 | TRBV7-9 | CASSARGTSGQETQYF
TRBJ1-4 | TRBV28 | CASSWTDATNEKLFF
TRBJ1-1 | TRBV7-9 | CASSSPAGQNTEAFF
TRBJ2-7 | TRBV5-4 | CASSLEGAGPYEQYF
TRBJ2-7 | TRBV6-8 | CASSLLGTSGRVGEQYF